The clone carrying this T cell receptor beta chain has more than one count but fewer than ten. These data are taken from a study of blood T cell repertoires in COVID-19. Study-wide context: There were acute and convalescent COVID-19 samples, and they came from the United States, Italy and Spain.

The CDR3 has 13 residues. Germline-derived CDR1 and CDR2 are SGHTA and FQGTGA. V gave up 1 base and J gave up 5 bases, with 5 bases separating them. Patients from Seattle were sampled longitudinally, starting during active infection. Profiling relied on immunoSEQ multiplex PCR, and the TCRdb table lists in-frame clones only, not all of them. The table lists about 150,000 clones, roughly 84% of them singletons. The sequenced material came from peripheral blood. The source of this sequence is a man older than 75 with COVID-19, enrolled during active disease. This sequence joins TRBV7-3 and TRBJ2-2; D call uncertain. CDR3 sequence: CASSLSRTGELFF. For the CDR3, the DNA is TGTGCCAGCAGCTTAAGTCGTACCGGGGAGCTGTTTTTT. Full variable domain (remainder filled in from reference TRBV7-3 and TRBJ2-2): GAGVSQTPSNKVTEKGKYVELRCDPISGHTALYWYRQSLGQGPEFLIYFQGTGAADDSGLPNDRFFAVRPEGSVSTLKIQRTERGDSAVYLCASSLSRTGELFFGEGSRLTVL.